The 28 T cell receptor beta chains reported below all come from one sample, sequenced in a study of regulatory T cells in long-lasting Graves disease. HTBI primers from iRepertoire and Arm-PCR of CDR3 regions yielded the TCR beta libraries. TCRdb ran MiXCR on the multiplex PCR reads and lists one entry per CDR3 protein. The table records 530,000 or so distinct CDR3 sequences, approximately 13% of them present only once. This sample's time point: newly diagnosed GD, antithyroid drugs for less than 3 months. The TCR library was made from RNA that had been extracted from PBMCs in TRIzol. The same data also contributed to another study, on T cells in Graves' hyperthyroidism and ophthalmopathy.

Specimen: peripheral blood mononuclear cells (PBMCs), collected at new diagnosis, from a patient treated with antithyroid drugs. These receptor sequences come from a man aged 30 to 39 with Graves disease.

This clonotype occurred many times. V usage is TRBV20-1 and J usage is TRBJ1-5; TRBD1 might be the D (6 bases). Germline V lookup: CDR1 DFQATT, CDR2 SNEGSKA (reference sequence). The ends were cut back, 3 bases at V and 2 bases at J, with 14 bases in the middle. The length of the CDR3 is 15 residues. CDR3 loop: CSARDKGEGNQPQHF. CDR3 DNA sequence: TGCAGTGCTAGGGACAAGGGGGAGGGCAATCAGCCCCAGCATTTT.

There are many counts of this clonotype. The CDR3 here is CASRGHWADTQYF. Written as DNA, the CDR3 is TGTGCCAGCAGGGGCCATTGGGCAGATACGCAGTATTTT. The chain uses TRBV2 and TRBJ2-3; no definite D call. Germline values: CDR1 SNHLY, CDR2 FYNNEI. The CDR3 loop spans 13 amino acids. V was pared by 6 bases and J by 4 bases, with 11 bases between.

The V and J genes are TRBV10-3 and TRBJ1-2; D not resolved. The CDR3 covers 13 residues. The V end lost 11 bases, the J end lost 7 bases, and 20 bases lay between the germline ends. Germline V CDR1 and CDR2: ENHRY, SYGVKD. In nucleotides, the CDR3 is TGTGCCGCGACGCTAGATCGCAAGGGTGGCTACACCTTC. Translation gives CAATLDRKGGYTF.

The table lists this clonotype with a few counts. The CDR3 DNA reads as TGTGCCAGTAGTCAGTTCCTAGCGGGAGGGGCCGGGGAGCTGTTTTTT. This encodes CASSQFLAGGAGELFF. The chain recombines TRBV19 with TRBJ2-2, with 12 positions matching TRBD2. The CDR3 covers 16 residues. Germline V gene sequence: CDR1 LNHDA, CDR2 SQIVND (reference sequence). The trim removed 5 bases at V and 6 bases at J, leaving 7 bases unmatched.

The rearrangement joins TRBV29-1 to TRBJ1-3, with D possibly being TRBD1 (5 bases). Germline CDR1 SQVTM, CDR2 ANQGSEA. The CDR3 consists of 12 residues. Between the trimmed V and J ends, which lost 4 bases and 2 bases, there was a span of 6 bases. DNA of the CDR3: TGCAGCGTTGGCAGGGCTGGAAACACCATATATTTT. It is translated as CSVGRAGNTIYF.

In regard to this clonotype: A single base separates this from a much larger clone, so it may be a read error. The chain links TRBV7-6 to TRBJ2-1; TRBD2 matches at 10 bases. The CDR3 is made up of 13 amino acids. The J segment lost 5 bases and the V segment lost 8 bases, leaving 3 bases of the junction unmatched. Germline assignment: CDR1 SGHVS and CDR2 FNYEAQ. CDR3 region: CASALAGHNEQFF. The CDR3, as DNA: TGTGCCAGCGCACTAGCGGGGCACAATGAGCAGTTCTTC.

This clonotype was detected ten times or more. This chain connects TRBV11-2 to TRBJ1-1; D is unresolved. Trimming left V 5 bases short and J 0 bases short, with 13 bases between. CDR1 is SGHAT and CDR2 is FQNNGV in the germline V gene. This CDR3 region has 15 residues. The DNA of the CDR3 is TGTGCCAGCAGCGTCAGGACGGATTTGAACACTGAAGCTTTCTTT. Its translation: CASSVRTDLNTEAFF. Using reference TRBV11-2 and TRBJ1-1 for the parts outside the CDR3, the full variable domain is EAGVAQSPRYKIIEKRQSVAFWCNPISGHATLYWYQQILGQGPKLLIQFQNNGVVDDSQLPKDRFSAERLKGVDSTLKIQPAKLEDSAVYLCASSVRTDLNTEAFFGQGTRLTVV.

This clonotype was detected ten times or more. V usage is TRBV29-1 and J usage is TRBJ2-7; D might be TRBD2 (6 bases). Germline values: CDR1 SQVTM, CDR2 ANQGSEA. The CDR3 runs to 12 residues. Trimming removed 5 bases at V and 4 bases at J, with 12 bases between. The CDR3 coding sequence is TGCAGCGTTAGTGCGGGACTTTACGAGCAGTACTTC. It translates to CSVSAGLYEQYF.

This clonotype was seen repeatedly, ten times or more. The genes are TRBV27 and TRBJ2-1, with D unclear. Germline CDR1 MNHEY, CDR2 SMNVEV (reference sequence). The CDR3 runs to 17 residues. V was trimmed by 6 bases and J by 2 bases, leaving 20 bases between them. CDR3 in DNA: TGTGCCAGCAGCCTAAGGGTACGGCATCAGGCCTACAATGAGCAGTTCTTC. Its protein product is CASSLRVRHQAYNEQFF.

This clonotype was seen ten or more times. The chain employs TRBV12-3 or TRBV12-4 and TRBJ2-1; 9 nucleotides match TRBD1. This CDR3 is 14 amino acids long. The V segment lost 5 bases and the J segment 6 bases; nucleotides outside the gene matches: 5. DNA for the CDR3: TGTGCCAGCAGTACAGGGGGCGGTATCAATGAGCAGTTCTTC. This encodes CASSTGGGINEQFF.

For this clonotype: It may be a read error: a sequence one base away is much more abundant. The CDR3 bases are TGTGCCAGCAGTTTAACAGGTCTTATATCTCAAGAGGCCCAGTACTTC. Its protein is CASSLTGLISQEAQYF. The J gene is TRBJ2-5, the V gene TRBV27, with D perhaps matching TRBD1 (5 bases). This CDR3 spans 16 amino acids. Germline CDR1 MNHEY, CDR2 SMNVEV (reference sequence).

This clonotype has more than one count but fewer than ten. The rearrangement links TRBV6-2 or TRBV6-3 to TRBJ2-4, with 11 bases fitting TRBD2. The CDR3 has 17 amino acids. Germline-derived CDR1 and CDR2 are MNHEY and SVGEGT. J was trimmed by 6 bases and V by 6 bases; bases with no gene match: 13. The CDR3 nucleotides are TGTGCCAGCAGAGACCATTTAGCGGGAGGGCCCGCAAACATTCAGTACTTC. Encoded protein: CASRDHLAGGPANIQYF.

As DNA, the CDR3 is TGTGCCAGCAGCTTAGAATCAGGGTCCCAAGAGACCCAGTACTTC. The encoded protein is CASSLESGSQETQYF. The genes are TRBV7-8 and TRBJ2-5; weak D call: TRBD1 (5 bases). Germline assignment: CDR1 SGHVS and CDR2 FQNEAQ. V lost 1 base and J 1 base, leaving 10 bases between the germline ends. The CDR3 sequence is 15 residues long.

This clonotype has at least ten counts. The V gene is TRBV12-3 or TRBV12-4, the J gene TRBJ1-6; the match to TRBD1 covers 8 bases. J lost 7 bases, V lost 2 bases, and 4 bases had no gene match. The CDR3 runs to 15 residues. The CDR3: CASSLTNRGNSPLHF. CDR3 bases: TGTGCCAGCAGTTTAACTAACAGGGGGAATTCACCCCTCCACTTT.

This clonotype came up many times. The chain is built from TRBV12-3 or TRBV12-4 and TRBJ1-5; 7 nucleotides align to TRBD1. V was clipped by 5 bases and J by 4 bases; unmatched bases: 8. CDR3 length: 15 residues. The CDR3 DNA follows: TGTGCCAGCAGTGGAACAGGGGTAAGGAATCAGCCCCAGCATTTT. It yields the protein CASSGTGVRNQPQHF.

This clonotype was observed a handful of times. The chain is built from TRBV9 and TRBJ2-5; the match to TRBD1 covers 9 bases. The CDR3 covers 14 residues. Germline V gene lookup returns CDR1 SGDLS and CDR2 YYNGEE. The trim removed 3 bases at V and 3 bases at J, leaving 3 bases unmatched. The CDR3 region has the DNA TGTGCCAGCAGCGATGGGACAGGGAAAGAGACCCAGTACTTC. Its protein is CASSDGTGKETQYF.

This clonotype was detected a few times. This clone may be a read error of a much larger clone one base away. As DNA, the CDR3 is TGTGCCAGCAGCGTAGAGGGGACAGCTTTGCCCTACGAGCAGTACTTC. Translation gives CASSVEGTALPYEQYF. V gene TRBV12-3 or TRBV12-4 combines with J gene TRBJ2-1; TRBD1 agrees at 7 bases. The last part of the DNA fits TRBJ2-7 better; the J call may be wrong. This CDR3 comprises 16 residues.

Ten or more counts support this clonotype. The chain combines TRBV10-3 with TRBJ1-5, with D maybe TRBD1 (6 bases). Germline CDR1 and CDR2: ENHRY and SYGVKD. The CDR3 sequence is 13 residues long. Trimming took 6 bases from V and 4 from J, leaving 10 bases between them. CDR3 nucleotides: TGTGCCATCAGAGGCCAGGGGAATCAGCCCCAGCATTTT. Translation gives CAIRGQGNQPQHF.

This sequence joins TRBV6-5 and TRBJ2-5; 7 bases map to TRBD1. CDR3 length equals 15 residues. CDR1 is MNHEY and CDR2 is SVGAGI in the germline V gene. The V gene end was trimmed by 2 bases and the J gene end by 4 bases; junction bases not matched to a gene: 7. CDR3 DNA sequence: TGTGCCAGCAGTTACGTGACAGGGACGGGAGAGACCCAGTACTTC. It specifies CASSYVTGTGETQYF.

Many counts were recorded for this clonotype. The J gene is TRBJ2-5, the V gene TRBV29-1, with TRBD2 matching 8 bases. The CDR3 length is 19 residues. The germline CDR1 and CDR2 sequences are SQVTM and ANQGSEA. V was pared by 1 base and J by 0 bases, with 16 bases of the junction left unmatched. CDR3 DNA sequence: TGCAGCGTTGAAGGAGATAGCGGGATTGGTTTGCCATACCAAGAGACCCAGTACTTC. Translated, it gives CSVEGDSGIGLPYQETQYF. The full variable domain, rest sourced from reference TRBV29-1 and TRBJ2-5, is SAVISQKPSRDICQRGTSLTIQCQVDSQVTMMFWYRQQPGQSLTLIATANQGSEATYESGFVIDKFPISRPNLTFSTLTVSNMSPEDSSIYLCSVEGDSGIGLPYQETQYFGPGTRLLVL.

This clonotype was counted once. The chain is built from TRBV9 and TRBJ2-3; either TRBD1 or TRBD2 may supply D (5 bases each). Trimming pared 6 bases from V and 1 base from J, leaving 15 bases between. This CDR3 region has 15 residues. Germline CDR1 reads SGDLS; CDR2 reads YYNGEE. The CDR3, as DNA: TGTGCCAGCACTCCGACGGGGACCCGCACAGATACGCAGTATTTT. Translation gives CASTPTGTRTDTQYF. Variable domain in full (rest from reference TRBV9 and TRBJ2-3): DSGVTQTPKHLITATGQRVTLRCSPRSGDLSVYWYQQSLDQGLQFLIQYYNGEERAKGNILERFSAQQFPDLHSELNLSSLELGDSALYFCASTPTGTRTDTQYFGPGTRLTVL.

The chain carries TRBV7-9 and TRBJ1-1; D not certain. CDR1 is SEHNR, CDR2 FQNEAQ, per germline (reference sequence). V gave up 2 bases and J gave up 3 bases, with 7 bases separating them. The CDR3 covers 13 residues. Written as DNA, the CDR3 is TGTGCCAGCAGCTTATTTGTCGACACTGAAGCTTTCTTT. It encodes CASSLFVDTEAFF.

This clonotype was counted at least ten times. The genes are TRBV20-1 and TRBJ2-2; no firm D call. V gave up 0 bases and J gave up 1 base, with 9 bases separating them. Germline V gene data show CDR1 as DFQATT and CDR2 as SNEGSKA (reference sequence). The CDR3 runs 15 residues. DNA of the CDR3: TGCAGTGCTAGAGATCTCGGCGGGAACACCGGGGAGCTGTTTTTT. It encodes CSARDLGGNTGELFF.

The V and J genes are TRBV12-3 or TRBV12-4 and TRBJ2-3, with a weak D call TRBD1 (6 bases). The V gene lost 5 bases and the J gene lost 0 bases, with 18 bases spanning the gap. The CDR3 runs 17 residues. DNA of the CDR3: TGTGCCAGCAGTACCCGGACAGCCCTATCTAGCACAGATACGCAGTATTTT. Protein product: CASSTRTALSSTDTQYF.

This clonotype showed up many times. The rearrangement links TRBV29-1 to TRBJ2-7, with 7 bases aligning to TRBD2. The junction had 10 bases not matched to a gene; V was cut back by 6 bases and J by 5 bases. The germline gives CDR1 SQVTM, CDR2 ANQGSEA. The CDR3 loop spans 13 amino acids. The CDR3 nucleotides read TGCAGCGTCCTAAGTGGACTAGTCCACGAGCAGTACTTC. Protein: CSVLSGLVHEQYF.

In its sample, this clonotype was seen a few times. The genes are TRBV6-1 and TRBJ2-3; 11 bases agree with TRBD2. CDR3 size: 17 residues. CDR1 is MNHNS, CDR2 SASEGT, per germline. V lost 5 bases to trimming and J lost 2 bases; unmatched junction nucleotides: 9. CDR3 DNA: TGTGCCAGCAGTCCCTGGGGACTAGCGGAATTCACAGATACGCAGTATTTT. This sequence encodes CASSPWGLAEFTDTQYF.

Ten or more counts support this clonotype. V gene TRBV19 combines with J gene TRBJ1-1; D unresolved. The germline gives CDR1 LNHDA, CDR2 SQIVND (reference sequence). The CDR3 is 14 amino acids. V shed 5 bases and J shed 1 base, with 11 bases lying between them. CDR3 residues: CASSADFQNTEAFF. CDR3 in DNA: TGTGCCAGTAGTGCAGACTTCCAGAACACTGAAGCTTTCTTT.

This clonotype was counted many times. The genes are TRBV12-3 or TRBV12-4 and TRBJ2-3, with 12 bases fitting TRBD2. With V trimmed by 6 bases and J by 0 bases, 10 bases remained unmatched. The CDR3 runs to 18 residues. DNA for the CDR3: TGTGCCAGCAGCTCCGGACTAGCGGGACCGGATAGCACAGATACGCAGTATTTT. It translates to CASSSGLAGPDSTDTQYF.